The 19 T cell receptor beta chains below all came from one sample that was sequenced in a study of T cell changes during pregnancy in multiple sclerosis. Data came from immunoSEQ multiplex PCR; TCRdb stores just in-frame clones and leaves some out. The sample holds 45,000 to 70,000 clones, about 94% seen once. Sequenced material: peripheral blood, taken in the third trimester of pregnancy. The receptors derive from a female donor in good health, enrolled as a control in a pregnancy study.

This clone occurred once. The J gene is TRBJ2-1, the V gene TRBV6-1, with D hard to call. The germline CDR1 and CDR2 sequences are MNHNS and SASEGT. V dropped 0 bases and J dropped 7 bases, with 10 bases sitting between them. The length of the CDR3 is 14 residues. The CDR3 loop is CASSEAHVRNEQFF. Written as DNA, the CDR3 is TGTGCCAGCAGTGAAGCGCATGTACGGAATGAGCAGTTCTTC.

This rearrangement joins TRBV28 to TRBJ1-5, with 10 bases matching TRBD1. The J segment lost 4 bases and the V segment lost 5 bases, leaving 5 bases of the junction unmatched. This CDR3 spans 15 amino acids. The germline gives CDR1 MDHEN, CDR2 SYDVKM. CDR3 nucleotides: TGTGCCAGCAGTCTCCCGGGACAGGGGAATCAGCCCCAGCATTTT. Residues: CASSLPGQGNQPQHF.

This clone has just a few counts. The J gene is TRBJ2-5, the V gene TRBV28; perhaps TRBD1 as D (6 bases). There are 15 residues in the CDR3. V was trimmed by 6 bases and J by 2 bases, leaving 16 bases between them. Germline loops: CDR1 MDHEN, CDR2 SYDVKM. CDR3 sequence (DNA): TGTGCCAGCAGCTATAGGACAGTTAATCAAGAGACCCAGTACTTC. The encoded protein is CASSYRTVNQETQYF.

The chain has TRBV7-8 and TRBJ1-4; D may be TRBD1 (5 bases). Germline assignment: CDR1 SGHVS and CDR2 FQNEAQ. This CDR3 is built from 15 residues. Deletions cut 1 base from V and 8 bases from J, with 14 bases between. This CDR3 reads CASSLVPGLREKLFF. As DNA, the CDR3 is TGTGCCAGCAGCTTAGTTCCGGGACTTAGGGAAAAACTGTTTTTT.

The rearrangement uses TRBV27 and TRBJ1-4; the match to TRBD1 covers 8 bases. CDR1 and CDR2 (germline): MNHEY, SMNVEV (reference sequence). Trimming at V came to 6 bases and at J to 7 bases, leaving 7 bases not matched to a gene. This CDR3 is built from 14 residues. This CDR3 reads CASSPTGTGEKLFF. The CDR3 bases are TGTGCCAGCAGCCCTACCGGGACAGGTGAAAAACTGTTTTTT.

This CDR3 is CASSPWTSYTDTQYF. DNA of the CDR3: TGTGCCAGCAGTCCTTGGACTAGTTATACAGATACGCAGTATTTT. The chain recombines TRBV27 with TRBJ2-3; 7 bases are a match to TRBD2. CDR3 length: 15 residues. Trimming took 5 bases from V and 3 from J; bases not matched to a gene: 8. Germline lookup yields CDR1 MNHEY and CDR2 SMNVEV (reference sequence).

The chain carries TRBV5-1 and TRBJ2-3; 9 bases are a match to TRBD2. The V gene's germline CDR1 is SGHRS and CDR2 YFSETQ. The CDR3 spans 16 residues. The trim removed 3 bases at V and 1 base at J, leaving 6 bases unmatched. The CDR3 spells CASSWKGGGGTDTQYF. CDR3 coding DNA: TGCGCCAGCAGCTGGAAAGGCGGGGGGGGCACAGATACGCAGTATTTT.

The chain recombines TRBV7-2 with TRBJ2-1, with 12 bases fitting TRBD2. The CDR3 runs to 15 residues. Per germline, CDR1 SGHTA and CDR2 FQGNSA. Trimming at V came to 2 bases and at J to 9 bases, leaving 5 bases not matched to a gene. The CDR3 nucleotides read TGTGCCAGCAGCTTACTAGCGGGGGGGAAAGGTGAGCAGTTCTTC. It is translated as CASSLLAGGKGEQFF.

The CDR3 nucleotides read TGTGCCAGCATTGCGACAGGGCTGCAGCCCCAGCATTTT. Translated: CASIATGLQPQHF. The rearrangement joins TRBV28 to TRBJ1-5; 7 nucleotides match TRBD1. The CDR3 spans 13 residues. Trimming cost V 7 bases and J 7 bases; bases outside gene matches: 7. Germline-derived CDR1 and CDR2 are MDHEN and SYDVKM.

The chain is built from TRBV6-5 and TRBJ1-1; tentative D call: TRBD1 (5 bases). V shed 0 bases and J shed 6 bases, with 17 bases lying between them. CDR1 is MNHEY and CDR2 is SVGAGI in the germline V gene. The CDR3 consists of 16 residues. The CDR3 DNA reads TGTGCCAGCAGTTACTCCCAGGGAAGGGGTCGGGCTGAAGCTTTCTTT. Encoded protein: CASSYSQGRGRAEAFF.

V gene TRBV2 combines with J gene TRBJ1-4, with TRBD1 matching 7 bases. CDR1 and CDR2 from the germline V gene are SNHLY and FYNNEI. This CDR3 contains 17 residues. The junction had 15 bases not matched to a gene; V was cut back by 6 bases and J by 5 bases. CDR3 protein: CASRKLISGTENEKLFF. CDR3 sequence (DNA): TGTGCCAGCAGAAAGCTTATCTCCGGGACAGAGAATGAAAAACTGTTTTTT.

The CDR3 DNA reads TGTGCCAGCAGCCCGACTAGCCCCCGTTACGAGCAGTACTTC. Residues: CASSPTSPRYEQYF. The rearrangement uses TRBV21-1 and TRBJ2-7; TRBD2 is the table's D call, not checked against the DNA. TRBV21-1 counts as a pseudogene. This CDR3 has 14 residues.

The CDR3 reads CASSERTGPAGETQYF. CDR3 nucleotide sequence: TGTGCCAGCAGCGAACGGACAGGGCCCGCGGGGGAGACCCAGTACTTC. J is TRBJ2-5 and V is TRBV9; TRBD1 aligns across 8 bases. The CDR3 is made up of 16 amino acids. J was trimmed by 5 bases and V by 3 bases; bases with no gene match: 12. The germline V gene has CDR1 SGDLS and CDR2 YYNGEE.

This clone was seen only once. The J gene is TRBJ1-2, the V gene TRBV6-5; D unresolved. This CDR3 contains 14 residues. V lost 3 bases and J lost 8, with 16 bases in between. Germline V gives CDR1 MNHEY, CDR2 SVGAGI. CDR3 residues: CASSYMLGVGGYTF. The CDR3, as DNA: TGTGCCAGCAGTTATATGCTGGGCGTAGGCGGCTACACCTTC.

This chain uses TRBV5-1 with TRBJ2-2; 9 bases map to TRBD1. V lost 3 bases, J lost 6 bases, and 9 bases stayed unmatched. Germline CDR1 and CDR2: SGHRS and YFSETQ. The CDR3 extends over 16 amino acids. For the CDR3, the DNA is TGCGCCAGCAGCTACCGGACAGGGGAGGTAGCCGGGGAGCTGTTTTTT. As protein: CASSYRTGEVAGELFF.

The V gene is TRBV7-6, the J gene TRBJ2-1, with D possibly being TRBD2 (7 bases). Germline V gives CDR1 SGHVS, CDR2 FNYEAQ. The CDR3 has 17 residues. Trimming removed 2 bases from V and 1 base from J, with 15 bases in between. The CDR3 loop is CASSLRSGGQSYNEQFF. DNA of the CDR3: TGTGCCAGCAGCTTAAGATCGGGGGGCCAGTCCTACAATGAGCAGTTCTTC.

This chain links TRBV7-2 with TRBJ2-1, with 8 bases matching TRBD2. V gave up 0 bases and J gave up 12 bases; unmatched junction bases: 22. The CDR3 length is 19 residues. Germline CDR1 and CDR2: SGHTA and FQGNSA. The CDR3 DNA follows: TGTGCCAGCAGCTTAGCAGGGCGGGGGGCCCCTTTCCATCGAGGTGGGCAGTTCTTC. Protein: CASSLAGRGAPFHRGGQFF.

This sequence joins TRBV9 and TRBJ1-1; unclear D gene. The CDR3 has 15 amino acids. Trimming removed 0 bases at V and 0 bases at J, with 9 bases between. Germline values: CDR1 SGDLS, CDR2 YYNGEE. CDR3 in DNA: TGTGCCAGCAGCGTAGATTGGACTATGAACACTGAAGCTTTCTTT. Its protein product is CASSVDWTMNTEAFF.

A single count supports this clone. The rearrangement joins TRBV9 to TRBJ2-1; 12 bases are a match to TRBD2. This CDR3 comprises 16 residues. V shed 0 bases and J 4 bases; nucleotides not matched to a gene: 2. CDR1 is SGDLS and CDR2 is YYNGEE in the germline V gene. CDR3 residues: CASSVAGTSGYNEQFF. CDR3 in DNA: TGTGCCAGCAGCGTAGCGGGGACTAGCGGGTACAATGAGCAGTTCTTC. The full variable domain, with the rest looked up from reference TRBV9 and TRBJ2-1, is DSGVTQTPKHLITATGQRVTLRCSPRSGDLSVYWYQQSLDQGLQFLIQYYNGEERAKGNILERFSAQQFPDLHSELNLSSLELGDSALYFCASSVAGTSGYNEQFFGPGTRLTVL.